Shown below are 27 T cell receptor beta chains from a single sample sequenced in a study of blood T cell repertoires in COVID-19. Clones were read by immunoSEQ multiplex PCR, and TCRdb kept only the in-frame ones, dropping some. Seen here are 150,000 to 200,000 clones, roughly three quarters observed once, and the top ten hold 5.5% to 7%. The specimen was peripheral blood. The receptors were gathered from a middle-aged woman with COVID-19, enrolled during active disease.

CDR3 protein: CASTLRLREYKADTQYF. The CDR3 DNA follows: TGTGCCAGCACCCTCAGGTTACGGGAGTATAAAGCAGATACGCAGTATTTT. The chain links TRBV5-6 to TRBJ2-3, with a weak D call TRBD2 (6 bases). There are 17 residues in the CDR3. Trimming removed 6 bases from V and 4 bases from J, with 24 bases in between. The germline CDR1 and CDR2 sequences are SGHDT and YYEEEE.

This chain uses TRBV19 with TRBJ1-5; D ambiguous. Germline V gene sequence: CDR1 LNHDA, CDR2 SQIVND (reference sequence). V lost 0 bases and J 6 bases, leaving 6 bases between the germline ends. This CDR3 region has 13 residues. The CDR3 here is CASSIDRFQPQHF. Here the CDR3 DNA reads TGTGCCAGTAGTATAGATCGGTTTCAGCCCCAGCATTTT.

V is TRBV5-1 and J is TRBJ1-2; D might be TRBD1 (5 bases). This CDR3 spans 15 amino acids. Germline lookup yields CDR1 SGHRS and CDR2 YFSETQ. V was pared by 0 bases and J by 4 bases, with 13 bases between. The CDR3 region is CASSLASQGGYGYTF. The CDR3 coding sequence is TGCGCCAGCAGCTTGGCTTCGCAGGGTGGCTATGGCTACACCTTC. Variable domain in full (rest from reference TRBV5-1 and TRBJ1-2): KAGVTQTPRYLIKTRGQQVTLSCSPISGHRSVSWYQQTPGQGLQFLFEYFSETQRNKGNFPGRFSGRQFSNSRSEMNVSTLELGDSALYLCASSLASQGGYGYTFGSGTRLTVV.

This rearrangement joins TRBV4-1 to TRBJ2-7, with TRBD1 identical over 7 bases. V dropped 3 bases and J dropped 2; count of bases not matched to a gene: 7. The CDR3 is 15 residues long. CDR1 and CDR2 from the germline V gene are MGHRA and YSYEKL. The CDR3 spells CASSQQDRAAYEQYF. CDR3 bases: TGCGCCAGCAGCCAGCAAGACAGGGCGGCCTACGAGCAGTACTTC.

The genes are TRBV5-1 and TRBJ2-4; 7 bases are shared with TRBD1. This CDR3 is built from 14 residues. CDR1 SGHRS and CDR2 YFSETQ come from the germline V gene. With 4 bases clipped from V and 6 bases from J, the junction kept 7 bases outside the gene matches. The CDR3 bases are TGCGCCAGCAGCCCCGGACAGGCTGTAAACATTCAGTACTTC. Its translation: CASSPGQAVNIQYF.

This chain joins TRBV11-2 and TRBJ2-7; 10 bases agree with TRBD2. CDR1 is SGHAT, CDR2 FQNNGV, per germline. The ends lost 5 bases at V and 6 bases at J; junction bases unmatched: 13. The CDR3 spans 16 residues. Here the CDR3 DNA reads TGTGCCAGCAGCCAAGGTCGGGTAGCGGGAGGTTTCGAGCAGTACTTC. Protein: CASSQGRVAGGFEQYF.

V gene TRBV7-6 combines with J gene TRBJ2-2, with TRBD1 matching 7 bases. The CDR3 loop spans 16 amino acids. Trimming cost V 2 bases and J 1 base; bases outside gene matches: 4. Germline loops: CDR1 SGHVS, CDR2 FNYEAQ. CDR3 nucleotides: TGTGCCAGCAGCTTAATCCAGGGGGTGAACACCGGGGAGCTGTTTTTT. It translates to CASSLIQGVNTGELFF.

This sequence joins TRBV6-2 or TRBV6-3 and TRBJ2-5; 12 bases fit TRBD2. CDR3 length: 15 amino acids. Germline loops: CDR1 MNHEY, CDR2 SVGEGT. Unmatched junction bases numbered 6, after V lost 5 bases and J lost 5 bases. The DNA of the CDR3 is TGTGCCAGCAGTGGGCTAGCGGGGGGGACGGAGACCCAGTACTTC. Residues: CASSGLAGGTETQYF.

CDR3 DNA: TGTGCCAGCAGCTCCGAAACCAACGGGAATAACTATGGCTACACCTTC. Its protein is CASSSETNGNNYGYTF. J is TRBJ1-2 and V is TRBV7-9; D is unclear. V lost 4 bases and J lost 1, with 16 bases in between. Germline CDR1 is SEHNR and CDR2 is FQNEAQ (reference sequence). This CDR3 is 16 amino acids long.

CDR3 loop: CASSPKTGQNMNTEAFF. The CDR3 region has the DNA TGCGCCAGCAGCCCAAAGACAGGTCAGAATATGAACACTGAAGCTTTCTTT. V gene TRBV5-1 combines with J gene TRBJ1-1; D perhaps matches TRBD1 (6 bases). The CDR3 totals 17 residues. Trimming pared 4 bases from V and 0 bases from J, leaving 19 bases between. The germline V gene has CDR1 SGHRS and CDR2 YFSETQ.

The rearrangement links TRBV10-3 to TRBJ2-1; TRBD1 matches 7 bases. The CDR3 covers 14 residues. The germline V gene has CDR1 ENHRY and CDR2 SYGVKD. The V gene end was trimmed by 6 bases and the J gene end by 4 bases; junction bases not matched to a gene: 6. The CDR3 DNA sequence: TGTGCCATCAGACCGGGACAGCCATACAATGAGCAGTTCTTC. The encoded protein is CAIRPGQPYNEQFF.

The chain combines TRBV2 with TRBJ1-1, with a tentative D call TRBD1 (5 bases). CDR1 is SNHLY, CDR2 FYNNEI, per germline. V was cut by 9 bases and J by 4 bases, with 15 bases left in between. The CDR3 covers 13 residues. In nucleotides, the CDR3 is TGTGCCAGTAGGCGCAGGGCAGGCACTGAAGCTTTCTTT. It yields the protein CASRRRAGTEAFF.

This clone appeared once. The CDR3 DNA reads TGCGCCAGCAGCTTGGGACAGGACGTAAACCAGCCCCAGCATTTT. Residues: CASSLGQDVNQPQHF. The chain couples TRBV5-1 to TRBJ1-5, with D tentatively TRBD1 (6 bases). Trimming left V 0 bases short and J 7 bases short, with 14 bases between. CDR1 is SGHRS, CDR2 YFSETQ, per germline. This CDR3 spans 15 amino acids.

This rearrangement joins TRBV28 to TRBJ2-3; D is unresolved. V was pared by 6 bases and J by 2 bases, with 6 bases between. The CDR3 loop spans 12 amino acids. Germline V gene sequence: CDR1 MDHEN, CDR2 SYDVKM. CDR3 sequence (DNA): TGTGCCAGCAGAGCACTCACAGATACGCAGTATTTT. Encoded protein: CASRALTDTQYF.

The J gene is TRBJ1-4, the V gene TRBV30, with TRBD1 matching over 7 bases. From germline, CDR1 is GTSNPN and CDR2 SVGIG (reference sequence). This CDR3 region has 12 residues. J gave up 8 bases and V 3 bases, and 3 bases lay outside the gene matches. CDR3 nucleotide sequence: TGTGCCTGGAGCCGAGGGGGCGAAAAACTGTTTTTT. This codes for CAWSRGGEKLFF.

The V call is TRBV25-1, the J call TRBJ2-3, with a tentative D call TRBD2 (6 bases). The germline V and J ends were trimmed by 8 bases and 0 bases, with 15 bases remaining between them. Germline CDR1 is MGHDK and CDR2 is SYGVNS. The CDR3 sequence is 15 residues long. Here the CDR3 DNA reads TGTGCCAGCGGGGGGACCTCCGGTAGCACAGATACGCAGTATTTT. Protein: CASGGTSGSTDTQYF.

This chain uses TRBV12-3 or TRBV12-4 with TRBJ1-1, with 7 bases that match TRBD1. CDR3 length equals 12 residues. The trim removed 6 bases at V and 7 bases at J, leaving 5 bases unmatched. The CDR3 sequence: CASRLGQVEAFF. CDR3 nucleotides: TGTGCCAGCAGGCTAGGACAGGTTGAAGCTTTCTTT.

The V and J genes are TRBV24-1 and TRBJ2-1; weak D call: TRBD2 (5 bases). There are 11 residues in the CDR3. The V and J ends lost 3 bases and 9 bases respectively, with 5 bases between them. In germline, CDR1 is KGHDR, CDR2 SFDVKD. The CDR3 sequence is CATSDSGEQFF. CDR3 DNA: TGTGCCACCAGTGATAGCGGTGAGCAGTTCTTC.

The V and J genes are TRBV9 and TRBJ2-3, with 8 bases identical to TRBD2. The germline V gene has CDR1 SGDLS and CDR2 YYNGEE. V was clipped by 4 bases and J by 0 bases; unmatched bases: 10. CDR3 size: 17 residues. The CDR3, as DNA: TGTGCCAGCAGCCCCCACGGGGGGGGACCAAGCACAGATACGCAGTATTTT. As protein: CASSPHGGGPSTDTQYF.

The J gene is TRBJ2-7, the V gene TRBV30; the D gene is possibly TRBD1 (6 bases). The CDR3 is made up of 14 amino acids. Per the germline V gene, CDR1 is GTSNPN and CDR2 is SVGIG (reference sequence). Between the trimmed V and J ends, which lost 0 bases and 4 bases, there was a span of 13 bases. The CDR3 here is CAWSVRGGQYEQYF. The DNA of the CDR3 is TGTGCCTGGAGTGTACGTGGGGGCCAGTACGAGCAGTACTTC.

This chain uses TRBV18 with TRBJ1-4, with a weak D call TRBD1 (5 bases). The CDR3 contains 14 residues. Germline CDR1 is KGHSH and CDR2 is LQKENI. With 6 bases removed from V and 7 bases from J, the gap between germline ends came to 15 bases. The CDR3 coding sequence is TGTGCCAGCTCCCCAGCTGGGGCTACTGAAAAACTGTTTTTT. Protein: CASSPAGATEKLFF.

The rearrangement uses TRBV5-6 and TRBJ2-3; 10 bases map to TRBD1. The germline gives CDR1 SGHDT, CDR2 YYEEEE. This CDR3 spans 13 amino acids. Trimming at V came to 0 bases and at J to 9 bases, leaving 1 base not matched to a gene. The CDR3 sequence: CASSLGTGGTQYF. CDR3 coding DNA: TGTGCCAGCAGCTTGGGGACAGGGGGAACGCAGTATTTT.

The rearrangement links TRBV6-2 or TRBV6-3 to TRBJ2-5; possibly TRBD2 for D (6 bases). The CDR3 loop spans 15 amino acids. V was shortened by 0 bases and J by 2 bases, with 10 bases between the two germline ends. Per germline, CDR1 MNHEY and CDR2 SVGEGT. This CDR3 is CASSYSRLAQETQYF. The CDR3 region has the DNA TGTGCCAGCAGTTACTCGAGGCTAGCGCAAGAGACCCAGTACTTC.

This clone was detected many times. The V call is TRBV29-1, the J call TRBJ2-7; 13 nucleotides match TRBD2. CDR3 length equals 16 residues. Germline assignment: CDR1 SQVTM and CDR2 ANQGSEA. Germline trimming cut 6 bases from V and 4 bases from J; bases unmatched to any gene: 12. CDR3 region: CSVGWTSGGMEYEQYF. CDR3 DNA sequence: TGCAGCGTGGGGTGGACTAGCGGGGGAATGGAATACGAGCAGTACTTC.

The CDR3 here is CASSTQGAPNYEQYF. CDR3 coding DNA: TGCGCCAGCAGCACCCAGGGGGCGCCTAACTACGAGCAGTACTTC. The V and J genes are TRBV5-1 and TRBJ2-7, with TRBD1 matching over 8 bases. Germline V gene sequence: CDR1 SGHRS, CDR2 YFSETQ. The junction had 9 bases not matched to a gene; V was cut back by 4 bases and J by 3 bases. The CDR3 has 15 residues.

The rearrangement uses TRBV6-2 or TRBV6-3 and TRBJ2-3; 7 bases match TRBD1. With 6 bases clipped from V and 6 bases from J, the junction kept 3 bases outside the gene matches. The CDR3 consists of 12 residues. CDR1 is MNHEY and CDR2 is SVGEGT in the germline V gene. The CDR3 spells CASSGTDDTQYF. The CDR3, as DNA: TGTGCCAGCAGCGGGACAGATGATACGCAGTATTTT.

The J gene is TRBJ1-6, the V gene TRBV9; D is perhaps TRBD1 (6 bases). V gave up 6 bases and J gave up 9 bases, with 13 bases separating them. This CDR3 is 13 amino acids long. Germline V CDR1 and CDR2: SGDLS, YYNGEE. CDR3 nucleotide sequence: TGTGCCAGCAACCAGGGGCCAGGTTCACCCCTCCACTTT. Its protein is CASNQGPGSPLHF.